What follows is one TCR beta chain and its context. This specimen belongs to a study of blood T cell repertoires in COVID-19. How the authors handled the data: Researchers report that nucleated cell counts were estimated from reference gene primer amplification. Only in-frame clones appear in the TCRdb table, and some are missing; sequencing was by immunoSEQ multiplex PCR. V and J calls and clone size come straight from that table; D and trimming were deduced from the DNA. The sample yields fewer than 15,000 clones, around nine tenths seen once. J gave up 5 bases and V 1 base, and 2 bases lay outside the gene matches. Germline CDR1 reads LGHDT; CDR2 reads YNNKEL (reference sequence). This CDR3 region has 15 residues.

The chain employs TRBV3-1 (or the pseudogene TRBV3-2) and TRBJ2-1; 10 bases are a match to TRBD2. This sequence was found in a human donor in a cohort sampled during active COVID-19. Sequencing was performed on peripheral blood. The CDR3 bases are TGTGCCAGCAGCCAAGCCGGGACTAGCGACAATGAGCAGTTCTTC. It codes for CASSQAGTSDNEQFF.